The next 12 T cell receptor beta chains were all read from a single sample in a study of fetal regulatory T cell absence and autoimmunity. Profiling relied on immunoSEQ multiplex PCR, and the TCRdb table lists in-frame clones only, not all of them. The sample contains approximately 46,000 clones, just under 85% of which appear only once. The sample was cord blood. These receptors were collected from a newborn boy with IPEX syndrome.

The chain combines TRBV6-5 with TRBJ2-7; TRBD2 agrees at 10 bases. Germline CDR1 reads MNHEY; CDR2 reads SVGAGI. V shed 6 bases, J shed 3 bases, and the junction held 8 bases outside the gene matches. The CDR3 covers 15 residues. CDR3 residues: CASSVLLAGDYEQYF. The CDR3 nucleotides read TGTGCCAGCAGCGTCCTTCTAGCGGGGGACTACGAGCAGTACTTC.

V usage is TRBV2 and J usage is TRBJ1-2, with unresolved D. V lost 0 bases to trimming and J lost 0 bases, with 5 bases between them. The length of the CDR3 is 14 residues. CDR1 is SNHLY and CDR2 is FYNNEI in the germline V gene. In nucleotides, the CDR3 is TGTGCCAGCAGTGAAGCTCAAGCTAACTATGGCTACACCTTC. This codes for CASSEAQANYGYTF.

This chain connects TRBV10-2 to TRBJ2-5; D is perhaps TRBD1 or TRBD2 (5 bases each). Germline V gene sequence: CDR1 WSHSY, CDR2 SAAADI. With 8 bases removed from V and 11 bases from J, the gap between germline ends came to 24 bases. This CDR3 comprises 14 residues. The CDR3 DNA reads as TGCGCCAGCTCTAACCACCGGGGACGGCTTGGTCAGTACTTC. As protein: CASSNHRGRLGQYF.

This sequence joins TRBV29-1 and TRBJ1-1; 9 nucleotides line up with TRBD1. The J segment lost 4 bases and the V segment lost 6 bases, leaving 6 bases of the junction unmatched. The CDR3 sequence is 13 residues long. Germline lookup yields CDR1 SQVTM and CDR2 ANQGSEA. The CDR3 coding sequence is TGCAGCGTGGGGGACAGGGTGGGCACTGAAGCTTTCTTT. Its translation is CSVGDRVGTEAFF.

This rearrangement joins TRBV19 to TRBJ1-1; 7 bases are a match to TRBD1. The germline V gene has CDR1 LNHDA and CDR2 SQIVND (reference sequence). V shed 5 bases, J shed 3 bases, and the junction held 3 bases outside the gene matches. CDR3 length equals 13 residues. CDR3 in DNA: TGTGCCAGTAGTTTCGACAGGGACACTGAAGCTTTCTTT. Amino acid sequence: CASSFDRDTEAFF.

The chain combines TRBV7-8 with TRBJ2-1, with D possibly TRBD2 on 6 matching bases. CDR3 length: 17 residues. The V gene lost 5 bases and the J gene lost 5 bases, with 22 bases spanning the gap. CDR1 is SGHVS, CDR2 FQNEAQ, per germline. DNA for the CDR3: TGTGCCAGCAGCCTCTGGGGCGGGGCTCCCTCTGACAATGAGCAGTTCTTC. Residues: CASSLWGGAPSDNEQFF.

The V call is TRBV19, the J call TRBJ1-5; the D is unclear. The germline V gene encodes CDR1 LNHDA and CDR2 SQIVND (reference sequence). The CDR3 consists of 14 residues. Trimming shortened V by 1 base and J by 0 bases, and 4 bases separated the two germline ends. This chain's CDR3 is CASSIGYSNQPQHF. Here the CDR3 DNA reads TGTGCCAGTAGTATAGGGTATAGCAATCAGCCCCAGCATTTT.

This chain links TRBV6-1 with TRBJ2-5; 8 bases line up with TRBD2. From germline, CDR1 is MNHNS and CDR2 SASEGT. The CDR3 is 16 amino acids. With V trimmed by 3 bases and J by 4 bases, 10 bases remained unmatched. The CDR3 spells CASSDSPIAGRETQYF. The DNA of the CDR3 is TGTGCCAGCAGTGATAGCCCCATAGCGGGGAGAGAGACCCAGTACTTC.

The rearrangement joins TRBV29-1 to TRBJ2-7; 8 bases are a match to TRBD1. The V gene's germline CDR1 is SQVTM and CDR2 ANQGSEA. CDR3 length: 14 amino acids. The V segment lost 1 base and the J segment 6 bases; nucleotides outside the gene matches: 8. CDR3 in DNA: TGCAGCGTTGAAGCCCCGGCAGGGGGCGGCGAGCAGTACTTC. This translates into CSVEAPAGGGEQYF.

The chain joins TRBV11-2 to TRBJ2-7; maybe TRBD2 (5 bases). The CDR3 is 14 residues long. CDR1 is SGHAT and CDR2 is FQNNGV in the germline V gene. With 4 bases removed from V and 4 bases from J, the gap between germline ends came to 14 bases. The CDR3 reads CASSSQPGIYEQYF. In nucleotides, the CDR3 is TGTGCCAGCAGCTCACAGCCGGGGATTTACGAGCAGTACTTC.

This chain joins TRBV10-3 and TRBJ2-2; TRBD1 is a possible D gene (7 bases). CDR1 is ENHRY and CDR2 is SYGVKD in the germline V gene. The length of the CDR3 is 15 residues. V lost 11 bases to trimming and J lost 1 base, with 17 bases between them. CDR3 DNA sequence: TGTGCCTCCTCCAGGGGGGTGGAGAACACCGGGGAGCTGTTTTTT. Its translation is CASSRGVENTGELFF.

Concerning this clone: In the same sample, other DNA sequences code for this CDR3. CDR3 protein: CASTDGGQPQHF. In DNA form, the CDR3 reads TGTGCCAGCACCGATGGTGGTCAGCCCCAGCATTTT. The chain combines TRBV28 with TRBJ1-5; no clear D gene. Germline CDR1 reads MDHEN; CDR2 reads SYDVKM. V was clipped by 7 bases and J by 6 bases, with 10 bases between them. The CDR3 is made up of 12 amino acids. Filled out from reference TRBV28 and TRBJ1-5, the complete variable domain reads DVKVTQSSRYLVKRTGEKVFLECVQDMDHENMFWYRQDPGLGLRLIYFSYDVKMKEKGDIPEGYSVSREKKERFSLILESASTNQTSMYLCASTDGGQPQHFGDGTRLSIL.